This entry features one T cell receptor (beta chain) sequence. Its antigen remains unidentified. Every one of the donors was a Caucasian adult that lived in Nashville, Tennessee. These data come from a study of shared clonotypes between healthy human individuals. Findings of the study overall: Estimated richness values were generally larger in naive subsets than in memory subsets. Clonotypes not shared had lower generation probabilities than those common to all four donors.

Authors' processing steps: ImmunoSEQ sequences covered only the junction and lacked quality scores; filtering therefore differed. Libraries were prepared by immunoSEQ multiplex PCR; TCRdb keeps only in-frame clonotypes and omits some of them. That table is the source of V, J and clone size, and D and trimming were worked out from the DNA. The sample records roughly 2.6 million clones, approximately 90% being singletons. This CDR3 contains 15 residues. J gave up 5 bases and V 2 bases, and 4 bases lay outside the gene matches. Germline CDR1 and CDR2: MNHEY and SVGAGI. This TCR derives from a man younger than 35 in good health. The rearrangement uses TRBV6-5 and TRBJ1-5; the match to TRBD1 covers 9 bases. Sequenced: naive CD4+ T cells sorted from blood. Subset described: CD45RA+ positively selected. CDR3 region: CASSYGQGIDQPQHF. CDR3 sequence (DNA): TGTGCCAGCAGTTACGGACAGGGGATTGATCAGCCCCAGCATTTT.